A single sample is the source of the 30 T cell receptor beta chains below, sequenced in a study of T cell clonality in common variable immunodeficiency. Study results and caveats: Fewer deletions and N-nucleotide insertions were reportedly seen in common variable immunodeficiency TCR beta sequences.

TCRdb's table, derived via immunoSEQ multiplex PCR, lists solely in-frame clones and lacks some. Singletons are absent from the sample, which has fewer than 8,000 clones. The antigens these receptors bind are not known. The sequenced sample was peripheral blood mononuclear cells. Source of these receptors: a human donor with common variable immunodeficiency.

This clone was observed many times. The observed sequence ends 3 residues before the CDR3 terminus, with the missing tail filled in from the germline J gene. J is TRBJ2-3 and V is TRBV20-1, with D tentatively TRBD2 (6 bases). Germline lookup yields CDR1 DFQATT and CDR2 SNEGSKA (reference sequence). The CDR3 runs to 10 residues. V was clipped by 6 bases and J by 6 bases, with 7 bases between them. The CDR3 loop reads CSAGTDTQYF. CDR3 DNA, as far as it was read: TGCAGTGCGGGGACTGATACG.

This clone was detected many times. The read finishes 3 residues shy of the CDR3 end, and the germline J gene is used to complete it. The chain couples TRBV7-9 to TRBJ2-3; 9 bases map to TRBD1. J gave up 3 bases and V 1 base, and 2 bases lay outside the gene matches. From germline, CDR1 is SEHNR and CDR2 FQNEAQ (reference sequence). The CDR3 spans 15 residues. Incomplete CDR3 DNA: TGTGCCAGCAGCTTAGACGGGACAGGGACAGATACG. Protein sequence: CASSLDGTGTDT. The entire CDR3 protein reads CASSLDGTGTDTQYF.

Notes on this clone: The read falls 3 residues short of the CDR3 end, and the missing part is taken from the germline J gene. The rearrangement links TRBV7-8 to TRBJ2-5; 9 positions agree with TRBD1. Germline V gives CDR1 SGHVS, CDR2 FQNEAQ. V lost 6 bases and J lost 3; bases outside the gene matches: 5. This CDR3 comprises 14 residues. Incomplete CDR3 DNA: TGTGCCAGCAGTTCTCGGGACAGGGAAGAGACC. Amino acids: CASSSRDREET. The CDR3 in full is CASSSRDREETQYF.

The DNA read from the CDR3 is TGTGCCAGTAGTACCCCCCCCGTAGACGACAGGGTGTTTGACCCACCCGCAGATACG. Amino acid sequence: CASSTPPVDDRVFDPPADT. The full-length CDR3 reads as CASSTPPVDDRVFDPPADTQYF. The V call is TRBV19, the J call TRBJ2-3; 7 positions match TRBD1. The read stops 3 residues short of the end of the CDR3; the missing end is completed from the germline J gene. This CDR3 has 22 residues. V lost 4 bases and J lost 4; bases outside the gene matches: 29. The germline V gene has CDR1 LNHDA and CDR2 SQIVND (reference sequence).

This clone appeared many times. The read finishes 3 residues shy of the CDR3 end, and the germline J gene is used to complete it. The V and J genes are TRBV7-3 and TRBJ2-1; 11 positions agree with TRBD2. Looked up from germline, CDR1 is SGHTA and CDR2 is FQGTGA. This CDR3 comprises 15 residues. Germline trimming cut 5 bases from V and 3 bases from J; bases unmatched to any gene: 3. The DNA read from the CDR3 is TGTGCCAGCAGCCCCGGGACTAGCGGCTACAATGAG. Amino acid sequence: CASSPGTSGYNE. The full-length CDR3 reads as CASSPGTSGYNEQFF.

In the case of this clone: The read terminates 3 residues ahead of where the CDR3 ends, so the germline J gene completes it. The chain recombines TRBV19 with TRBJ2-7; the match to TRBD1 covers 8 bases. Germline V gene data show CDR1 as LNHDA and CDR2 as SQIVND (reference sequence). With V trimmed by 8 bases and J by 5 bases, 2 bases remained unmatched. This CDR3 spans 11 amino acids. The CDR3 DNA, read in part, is TGTGCCAGTGCAGGGGGCAACGAG. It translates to CASAGGNE. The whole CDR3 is CASAGGNEQYF.

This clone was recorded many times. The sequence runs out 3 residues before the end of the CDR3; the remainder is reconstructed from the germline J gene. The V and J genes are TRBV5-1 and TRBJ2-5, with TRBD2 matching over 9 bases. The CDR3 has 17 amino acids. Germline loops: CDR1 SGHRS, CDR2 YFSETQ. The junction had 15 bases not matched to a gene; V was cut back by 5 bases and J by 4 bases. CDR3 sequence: CASRPGLALASVETQYF. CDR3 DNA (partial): TGCGCCAGCAGGCCAGGACTAGCGCTTGCCTCGGTAGAGACC.

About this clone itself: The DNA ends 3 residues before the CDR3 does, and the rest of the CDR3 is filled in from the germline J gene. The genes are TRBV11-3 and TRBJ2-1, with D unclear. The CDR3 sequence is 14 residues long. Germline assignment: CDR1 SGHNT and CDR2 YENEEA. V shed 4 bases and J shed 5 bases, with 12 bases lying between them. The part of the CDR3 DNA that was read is TGTGCCAGCAGCTCCGAAGGGCCCAACAATGAG. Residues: CASSSEGPNNE. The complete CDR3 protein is CASSSEGPNNEQFF.

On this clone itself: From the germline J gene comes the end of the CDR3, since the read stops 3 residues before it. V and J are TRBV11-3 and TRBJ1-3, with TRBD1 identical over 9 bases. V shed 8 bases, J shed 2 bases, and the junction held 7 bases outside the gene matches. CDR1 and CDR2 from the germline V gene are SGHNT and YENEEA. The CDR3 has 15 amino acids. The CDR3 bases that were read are TGTGCCAGCCCCCCGGGACAGGGACCTGGAAACACC. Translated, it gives CASPPGQGPGNT. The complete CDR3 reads CASPPGQGPGNTIYF.

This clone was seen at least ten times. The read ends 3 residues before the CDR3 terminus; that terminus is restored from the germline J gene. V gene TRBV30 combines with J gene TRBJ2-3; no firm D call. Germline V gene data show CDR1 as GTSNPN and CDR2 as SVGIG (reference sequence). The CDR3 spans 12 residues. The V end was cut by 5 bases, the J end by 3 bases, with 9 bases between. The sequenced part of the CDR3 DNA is TGTGCCTGGGAGACTTCTACAGATACG. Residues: CAWETSTDT. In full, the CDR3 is CAWETSTDTQYF.

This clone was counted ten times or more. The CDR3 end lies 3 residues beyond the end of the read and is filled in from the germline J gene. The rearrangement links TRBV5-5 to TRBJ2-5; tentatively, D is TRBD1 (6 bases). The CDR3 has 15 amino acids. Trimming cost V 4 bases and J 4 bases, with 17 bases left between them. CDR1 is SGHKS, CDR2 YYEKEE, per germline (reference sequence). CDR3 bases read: TGTGCCAGCAGCACCCCGGAGCAGGGGTCAGAGACC. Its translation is CASSTPEQGSET. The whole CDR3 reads CASSTPEQGSETQYF.

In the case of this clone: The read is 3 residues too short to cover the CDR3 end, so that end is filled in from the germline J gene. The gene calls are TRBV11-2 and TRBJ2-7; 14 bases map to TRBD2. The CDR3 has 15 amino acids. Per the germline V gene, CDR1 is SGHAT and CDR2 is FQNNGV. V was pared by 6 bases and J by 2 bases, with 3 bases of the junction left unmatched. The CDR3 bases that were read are TGTGCCAGCAGGACTAGCGGGAGGGGCACCTACGAG. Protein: CASRTSGRGTYE. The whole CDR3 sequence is CASRTSGRGTYEQYF.

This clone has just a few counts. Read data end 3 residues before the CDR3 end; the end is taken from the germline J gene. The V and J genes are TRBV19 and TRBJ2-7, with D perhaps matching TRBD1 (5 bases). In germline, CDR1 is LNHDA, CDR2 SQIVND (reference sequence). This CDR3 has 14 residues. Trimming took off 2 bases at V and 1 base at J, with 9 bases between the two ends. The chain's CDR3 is CASSISRGSYEQYF. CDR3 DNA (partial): TGTGCCAGTAGTATAAGTAGGGGTTCCTACGAG.

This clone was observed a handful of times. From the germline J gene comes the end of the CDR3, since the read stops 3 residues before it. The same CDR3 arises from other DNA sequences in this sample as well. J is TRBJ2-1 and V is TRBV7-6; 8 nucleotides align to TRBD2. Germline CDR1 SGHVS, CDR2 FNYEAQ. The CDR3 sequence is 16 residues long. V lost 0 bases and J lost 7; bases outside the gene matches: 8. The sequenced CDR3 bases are TGTGCCAGCAGCTTAGCGCTGGCGAGCGGGAGAAATGAG. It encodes CASSLALASGRNE. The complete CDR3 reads CASSLALASGRNEQFF.

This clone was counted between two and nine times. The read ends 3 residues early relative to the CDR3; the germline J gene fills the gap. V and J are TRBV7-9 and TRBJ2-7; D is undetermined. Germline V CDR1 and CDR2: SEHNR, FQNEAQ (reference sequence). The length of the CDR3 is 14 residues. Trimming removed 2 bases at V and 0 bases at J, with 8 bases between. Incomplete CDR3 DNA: TGTGCCAGCAGCTTAATTCAGGACTCCTACGAG. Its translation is CASSLIQDSYE. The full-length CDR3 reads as CASSLIQDSYEQYF.

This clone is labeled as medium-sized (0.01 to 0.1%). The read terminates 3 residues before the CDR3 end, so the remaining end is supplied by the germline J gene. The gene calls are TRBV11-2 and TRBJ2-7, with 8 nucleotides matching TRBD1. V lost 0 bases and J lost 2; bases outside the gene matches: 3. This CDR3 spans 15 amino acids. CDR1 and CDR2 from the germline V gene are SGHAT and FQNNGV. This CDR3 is CASSLEQGATYEQYF. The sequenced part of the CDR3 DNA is TGTGCCAGCAGCTTAGAGCAGGGGGCAACCTACGAG.

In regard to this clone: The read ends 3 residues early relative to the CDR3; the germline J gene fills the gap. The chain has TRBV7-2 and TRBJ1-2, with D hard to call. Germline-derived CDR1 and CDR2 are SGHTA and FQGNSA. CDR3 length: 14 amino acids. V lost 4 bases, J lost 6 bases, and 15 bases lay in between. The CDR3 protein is CASSSPQDVDGYTF. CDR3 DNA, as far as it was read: TGTGCCAGCAGCTCTCCCCAAGATGTAGATGGC.

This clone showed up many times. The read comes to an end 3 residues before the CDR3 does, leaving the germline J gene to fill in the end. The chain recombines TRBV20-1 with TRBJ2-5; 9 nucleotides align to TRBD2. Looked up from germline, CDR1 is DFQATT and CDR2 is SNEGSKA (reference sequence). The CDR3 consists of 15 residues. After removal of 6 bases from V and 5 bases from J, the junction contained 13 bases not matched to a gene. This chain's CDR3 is CSARSGRLSPETQYF. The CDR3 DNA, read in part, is TGCAGTGCAAGGAGCGGGAGGCTATCTCCGGAGACC.

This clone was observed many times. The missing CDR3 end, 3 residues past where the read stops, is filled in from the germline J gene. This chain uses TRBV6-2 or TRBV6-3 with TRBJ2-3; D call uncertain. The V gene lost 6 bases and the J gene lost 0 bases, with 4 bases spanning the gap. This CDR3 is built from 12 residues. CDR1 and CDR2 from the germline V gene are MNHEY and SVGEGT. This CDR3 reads CASSVSTDTQYF. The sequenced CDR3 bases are TGTGCCAGCAGCGTGAGCACAGATACG.

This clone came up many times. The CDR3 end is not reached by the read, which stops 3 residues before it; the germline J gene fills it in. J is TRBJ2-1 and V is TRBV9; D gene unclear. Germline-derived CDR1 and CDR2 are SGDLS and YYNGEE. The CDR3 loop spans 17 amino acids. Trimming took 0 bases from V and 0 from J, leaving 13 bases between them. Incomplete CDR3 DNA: TGTGCCAGCAGCGTAGGTGTCGGTAGCCGCTCCTACAATGAG. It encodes CASSVGVGSRSYNE. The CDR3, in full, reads CASSVGVGSRSYNEQFF.

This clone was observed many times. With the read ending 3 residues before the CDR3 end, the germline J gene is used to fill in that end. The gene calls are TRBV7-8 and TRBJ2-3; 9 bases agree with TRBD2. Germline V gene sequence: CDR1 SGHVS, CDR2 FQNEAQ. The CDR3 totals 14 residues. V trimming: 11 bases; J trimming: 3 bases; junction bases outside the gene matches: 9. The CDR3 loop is CACKGSGRTDTQYF. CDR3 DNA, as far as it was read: TGTGCCTGCAAGGGTAGCGGGAGAACAGATACG. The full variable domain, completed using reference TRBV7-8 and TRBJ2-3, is GAGVSQSPRYKVAKRGQDVALRCDPISGHVSLFWYQQALGQGPEFLTYFQNEAQLDKSGLPSDRFFAERPEGSVSTLKIQRTQQEDSAVYLCACKGSGRTDTQYFGPGTRLTVL.

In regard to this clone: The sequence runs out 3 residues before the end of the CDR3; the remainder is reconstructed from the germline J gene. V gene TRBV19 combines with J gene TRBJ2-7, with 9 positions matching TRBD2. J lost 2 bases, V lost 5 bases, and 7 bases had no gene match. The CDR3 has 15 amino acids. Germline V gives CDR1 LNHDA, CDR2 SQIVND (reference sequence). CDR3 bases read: TGTGCCAGTAGTTTGTTAGCGGGAGTGGCCTACGAG. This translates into CASSLLAGVAYE. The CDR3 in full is CASSLLAGVAYEQYF.

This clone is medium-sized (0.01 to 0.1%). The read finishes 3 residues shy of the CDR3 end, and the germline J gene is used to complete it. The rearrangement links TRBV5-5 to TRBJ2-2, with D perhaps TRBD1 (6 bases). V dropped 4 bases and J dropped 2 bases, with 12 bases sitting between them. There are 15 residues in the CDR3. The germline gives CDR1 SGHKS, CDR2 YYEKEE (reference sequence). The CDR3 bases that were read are TGTGCCAGCAGCCTGACAGGCGTTAACACCGGGGAG. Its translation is CASSLTGVNTGE. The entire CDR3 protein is CASSLTGVNTGELFF. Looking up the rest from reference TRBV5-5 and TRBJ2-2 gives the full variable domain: DAGVTQSPTHLIKTRGQQVTLRCSPISGHKSVSWYQQVLGQGPQFIFQYYEKEERGRGNFPDRFSARQFPNYSSELNVNALLLGDSALYLCASSLTGVNTGELFFGEGSRLTVL.

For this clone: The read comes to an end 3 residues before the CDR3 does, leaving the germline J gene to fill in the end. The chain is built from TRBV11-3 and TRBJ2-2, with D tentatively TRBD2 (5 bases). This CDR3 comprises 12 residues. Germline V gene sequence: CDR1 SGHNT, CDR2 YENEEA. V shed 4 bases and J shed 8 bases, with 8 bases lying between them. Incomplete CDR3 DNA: TGTGCCAGCAGCTCCCGGGGTGGGGAG. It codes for CASSSRGGE. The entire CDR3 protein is CASSSRGGELFF.

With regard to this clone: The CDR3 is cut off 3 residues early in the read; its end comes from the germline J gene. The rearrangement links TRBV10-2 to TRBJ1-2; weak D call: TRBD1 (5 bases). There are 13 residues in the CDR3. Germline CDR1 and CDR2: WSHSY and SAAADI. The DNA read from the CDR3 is TGCGCCAGCGGGAGGGGTGAGGGTTACGAG. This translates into CASGRGEGYE. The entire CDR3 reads CASGRGEGYEYTF.

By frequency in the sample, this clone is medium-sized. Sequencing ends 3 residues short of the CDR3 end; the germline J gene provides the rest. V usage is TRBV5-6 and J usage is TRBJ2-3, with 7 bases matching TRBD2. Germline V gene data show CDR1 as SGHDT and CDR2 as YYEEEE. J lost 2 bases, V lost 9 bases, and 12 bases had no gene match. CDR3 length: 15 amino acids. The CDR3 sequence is CATSTGRGFTDTQYF. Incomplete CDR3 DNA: TGTGCCACAAGCACTGGGCGGGGGTTCACAGATACG.

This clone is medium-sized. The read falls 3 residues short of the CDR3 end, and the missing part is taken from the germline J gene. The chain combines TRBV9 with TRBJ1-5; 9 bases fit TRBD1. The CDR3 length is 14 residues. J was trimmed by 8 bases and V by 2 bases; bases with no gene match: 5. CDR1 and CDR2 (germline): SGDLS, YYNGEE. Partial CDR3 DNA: TGTGCCAGCAGCGTTCGGGACAGGGATGAGCCC. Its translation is CASSVRDRDEP. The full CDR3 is CASSVRDRDEPQHF.

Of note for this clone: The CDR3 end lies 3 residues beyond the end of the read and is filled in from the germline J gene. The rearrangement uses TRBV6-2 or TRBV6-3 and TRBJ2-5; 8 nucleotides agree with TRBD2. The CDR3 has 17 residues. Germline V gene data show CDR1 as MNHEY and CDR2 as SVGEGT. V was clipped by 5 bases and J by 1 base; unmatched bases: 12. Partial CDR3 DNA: TGTGCCAGCAGTACCCAAATTAGCGGGGTGCCCCAAGAGACC. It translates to CASSTQISGVPQET. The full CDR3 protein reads CASSTQISGVPQETQYF.

CDR3 protein: CASSTTGGYGYTF. The DNA read from the CDR3 is TGTGCCAGCAGCACGACAGGGGGCTATGGC. The chain uses TRBV7-3 and TRBJ1-2; TRBD1 aligns across 9 bases. The sequence runs out 3 residues before the end of the CDR3; the remainder is reconstructed from the germline J gene. V gave up 5 bases and J gave up 4 bases; unmatched junction bases: 2. In germline, CDR1 is SGHTA, CDR2 FQGTGA. The CDR3 length is 13 residues.

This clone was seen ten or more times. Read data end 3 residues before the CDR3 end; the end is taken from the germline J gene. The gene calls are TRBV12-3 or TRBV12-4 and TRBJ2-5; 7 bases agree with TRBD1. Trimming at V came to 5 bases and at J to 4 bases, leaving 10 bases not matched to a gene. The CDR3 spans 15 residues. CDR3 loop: CASSPTSGQIETQYF. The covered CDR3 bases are TGTGCCAGCAGTCCGACTTCGGGACAGATAGAGACC.